This entry describes one TCR beta chain. It lacks a known antigen. Nothing much larger sits one base from this clone, and base qualities are not available. Magnetic bead negative selection was used to isolate untouched CD4+ T cells from Ficoll-separated PBMC, with purity averaging 97.7%. Magnetic beads were used to isolate untouched CD4+ T cells from Ficoll-separated PBMC, giving about 97.7% purity with negligible CD8+ contamination. Peripheral blood mononuclear cells were supplied by the buffy coats of three healthy blood donors, who served as the study donors. CMV seronegative status was shared by all three donors. The DNeasy Blood & Tissue Kit was used for extraction of genomic DNA. Genomic DNA from sorted CD137+CD4+ cells and from pre-culture CD4+ baseline samples of each subject was subjected to TCRB sequencing. The sample originates from a study of T cell repertoires and HLA-DP antigens (dated by TCRdb to the late 2010s). About the full investigation: The study used an in vitro model of CD4+ T cell alloreactivity in which transduced HeLa cells presented allogeneic HLA-DP. The two alloantigens modelled structurally similar versus dissimilar alloantigens, differing from self at one and approximately 9 peptide-binding groove amino acids, respectively. Of the three donors, two were male and one was female, with ages ranging from the 18-to-29 band to the 60-to-69 band. An average DNA input of about 210 ng was used for sorted CD137+CD4+ samples, compared with roughly 1,100 ng for pre-culture CD4+ samples. The study at large found these results: Limitations were identified as the inclusion of only a few donors, the use of a non-physiological HeLa antigen-presenting system, and the use of total CD4+ responder cells. Average cumulative frequency of clones undetected before culture was roughly 36% against one allele and 50.6% against the other. Naive and memory CD4+ repertoires were not analysed separately. Sorted CD137+ cells showed similar clonality against both alloantigens (roughly 0.39), much higher than the clonality of pre-culture samples (approximately 0.039).

The immunoSEQ multiplex PCR, with forward primers for 54 TRBV segments and reverse primers for 13 TRBJ segments, was used to amplify TCRB CDR3 regions. For pre-culture CD4+ samples, sequencing was done at deep resolution with a target of a few hundred thousand T cell genomes. Sequencing of the amplicons was done on an Illumina HiSeq System, giving 87 bp reads that spanned the CDR3. The study's processing was this. PCR and sequencing errors in the reads were corrected, and alignment to IMGT reference sequences was used to define CDR3 regions. Synthetic template pools were used to estimate counts of templates and unique rearrangements. Clonality was calculated as 1 minus Pielou's evenness. The Daley-Smith estimator was used to estimate richness. Repertoire overlap was measured with Morisita's index. Clones present in cultured samples but not detected in the pre-culture repertoire of the same donor were defined as low-abundance clones. Not all clones reach the TCRdb copy of this immuneACCESS table, which keeps in-frame sequences only. Checked studies attribute under half of the gap to unresolved V genes and leave the rest unexplained. That table gives V, J and clone size, and the DNA gave D and trimming. Present in this sample are roughly 70,000 clones, over 75% of which were seen just once. Together, the top ten hold around 1.4% of the sample.

The material sequenced was CD4+ T cells from PBMCs. This clonotype was obtained from a man aged 60 to 69 in good health and CMV-seronegative.

The CDR3 sequence is CASSLRDRTDNEQFF. Read as DNA, the sequence is TGTGCCAGCAGCCTCCGGGACAGAACCGACAATGAGCAGTTCTTC. The receptor chain draws on TRBV11-2 and TRBJ2-1; 7 of the junction bases match TRBD1. V loses 5 bases at its end and J loses 5 bases; junction bases beyond the gene matches: 9. Counted from cysteine to phenylalanine, this CDR3 has 15 amino acids. Only CDR3 DNA remains: 45 bases, in frame from the first base. CDR1 and CDR2, per the germline V gene, are SGHAT and FQNNGV.